The T cell receptor (beta chain) under discussion was sequenced for a study of blood T cell repertoires in COVID-19. Study-wide context: The United States, Italy and Spain supplied acute and convalescent COVID-19 samples. Sources were T cells, B-cell-depleted T cells, or PBMCs; the material itself was cDNA or gDNA.

In the original analysis: Reference gene primers were amplified, and this amplification served to estimate nucleated cell counts. The protocol was immunoSEQ multiplex PCR, while the TCRdb copy is restricted to in-frame clones and leaves out a portion. For V, J and clone size, that table is used; D and trimming come from the DNA. The profile shows more than 250,000 clones, 70% to 90% of them singletons. The sequenced sample was peripheral blood. The sequence derives from a woman in her twenties or thirties who had recovered from COVID-19.

CDR3 DNA sequence: TGTGCCAGCAGCTTACAGGGGACTAGCGGCTACGAGCAGTACTTC. Translated, it gives CASSLQGTSGYEQYF. V and J are TRBV7-2 and TRBJ2-7; 11 bases are shared with TRBD2. The CDR3 runs 15 residues. The V gene's germline CDR1 is SGHTA and CDR2 FQGNSA. V lost 2 bases and J lost 3; bases outside the gene matches: 3.